The rows below give T cell receptor beta chains drawn from one sample of a study of beta chain features in type 1 diabetes. Measured with immunoSEQ multiplex PCR; TCRdb has only the in-frame clones, and not every one. The table includes roughly 290,000 clones, 8% detected once. The sample was central memory CD4+ T cells from blood. Source of these receptors: a woman under 30 in good health. Each CDR3 is given with its conserved first and last residue. D genes are given only for firm matches. Rows give clone size only sometimes, using once, few, many, or a class for an expanded clone.

j_call v_call clone_size d_call cdr3_nt cdr3_aa
TRBJ2-7 TRBV7-3 few . TGTGCCAGCAGCTTAATTGCAGGGGTCTCCTACGAGCAGTACTTC CASSLIAGVSYEQYF
TRBJ2-5 TRBV10-3 many . TGTGCCATCAGTAACAAGGGAGAGACCCAGTACTTC CAISNKGETQYF
TRBJ2-5 TRBV5-4 few TRBD1 TGTGCCAGCAGCTCGGGACAGGGTGTGACCCAGTACTTC CASSSGQGVTQYF
TRBJ1-1 TRBV18 . . TGTGCCAGCTCCCCTGGGAGGACTCCGTTGAACACTGAAGCTTTCTTT CASSPGRTPLNTEAFF
TRBJ1-3 TRBV15 . . TGTGCCACCAGCAGAGATGGGTCCACGGCTGGAAACACCATATATTTT CATSRDGSTAGNTIYF
TRBJ2-1 TRBV12-5 . TRBD2 TGTGCTAGTGCGCGGACTAGCGGGAGCCTCCTCCACATTGAGCAGTTCTTC CASARTSGSLLHIEQFF
TRBJ2-5 TRBV6-5 . . TGTGCCAGCAGCTGGTACCAAGAGACCCAGTACTTC CASSWYQETQYF
TRBJ2-1 TRBV7-9 . TRBD2 TGTGCCAGCAGCCTAAGGGGACTAGCGGGGGGGCCCGATGAGCAGTTCTTC CASSLRGLAGGPDEQFF
TRBJ2-7 TRBV14 many TRBD1 TGTGCCAGCAGCCCTAGACAGGGGCCCTCCTACGAGCAGTACTTC CASSPRQGPSYEQYF
TRBJ2-7 TRBV2 few TRBD1 TGTGCCTTCACCCGGGGACAGCTAAGCTCCTACGAGCAGTACTTC CAFTRGQLSSYEQYF
TRBJ1-2 TRBV19 . . TGTGCCAGTAGTATTCCGGGCAGAAACTATGGCTACACCTTC CASSIPGRNYGYTF
TRBJ1-2 TRBV28 few TRBD1 TGTGCCAGCAGTGTGGGACAGACTAGGAACTATGGCTACACCTTC CASSVGQTRNYGYTF
TRBJ2-1 TRBV6-6 many . TGTGCCAGCCCTCGGGGGGACACCTACAATGAGCAGTTCTTC CASPRGDTYNEQFF
TRBJ2-7 TRBV29-1 . TRBD1 TGCAGCGCGGGGACAGCTGACTACGAGCAGTACTTC CSAGTADYEQYF
TRBJ1-2 TRBV29-1 . TRBD1 TGCAGCGTTGGGACAGGGGGCACGAGTGGCTACACCTTC CSVGTGGTSGYTF
TRBJ1-6 TRBV6-6 few . TGTGCCCTCAGCGGGAGCTATAATTCACCCCTCCACTTT CALSGSYNSPLHF
TRBJ2-1 TRBV9 . TRBD2 TGTGCCAGCAGCGTCACCGGGACTAGCGCTTATGAGCAGTTCTTC CASSVTGTSAYEQFF
TRBJ2-5 TRBV18 few . TGTGCCAGCTCACCCATCAACTCGGTCGGTTTTGCCGAAGAGACCCAGTACTTC CASSPINSVGFAEETQYF
TRBJ1-2 TRBV5-1 few TRBD1 TGCGCCAGCAGCCCCACAGGGGAGGTAGACTATGGCTACACCTTC CASSPTGEVDYGYTF
TRBJ1-2 TRBV5-4 . . TGTGCCAGCAGCCCCGACCGAGAGGCCTACACCTTC CASSPDREAYTF
TRBJ2-5 TRBV7-9 few . TGTGCCAGCAGTGCCTCCCTAAGGATTGCAGAGACCCAGTACTTC CASSASLRIAETQYF
TRBJ2-5 TRBV5-1 . TRBD1 TGCGCCAGCAGAGGGGGCGAGACCCAGTACTTC CASRGGETQYF
TRBJ1-1 TRBV7-9 . . TGTGCCAGCAGCTTAAATCCGGGGGGGAACACTGAAGCTTTCTTT CASSLNPGGNTEAFF
TRBJ2-4 TRBV30 . TRBD2 TGTGCCTGGAGTGTACGGGACTATATAGGCAAGGCCAAAAACATTCAGTACTTC CAWSVRDYIGKAKNIQYF
TRBJ1-4 TRBV7-9 few . TGTGCCAGCAGCCCTGGTAAGGGGTATGAAAAACTGTTTTTT CASSPGKGYEKLFF
TRBJ2-2 TRBV19 many TRBD1 TGTGCCAGTACCCGGTCAGGGACAGGGATGGCCGGGGAGCTGTTTTTT CASTRSGTGMAGELFF
TRBJ2-1 TRBV18 few . TGTGCCAGCTCACCACCTTCCGGGAGCAAATACAATGAGCAGTTCTTC CASSPPSGSKYNEQFF